A single sample is the source of the 11 T cell receptor beta chains below, sequenced in a study of blood T cell repertoires in COVID-19. The assay was immunoSEQ multiplex PCR, and TCRdb's table has in-frame clones only and misses some. The sample records some 100,000 clones, 90% to 95% being singletons. The sequenced sample was peripheral blood. These receptors came from a man between 60 and 70 years old with acute or convalescent COVID-19.

V gene TRBV3-1 (or the pseudogene TRBV3-2) combines with J gene TRBJ2-4, with D possibly TRBD2 on 6 matching bases. Trimming cost V 4 bases and J 0 bases, with 7 bases left between them. The CDR3 covers 14 residues. Germline V gene lookup returns CDR1 LGHDT and CDR2 YNNKEL (reference sequence). The DNA for the CDR3 is TGTGCCAGCAGCCGGGGGGAAGCCAAAAACATTCAGTACTTC. Protein product: CASSRGEAKNIQYF.

The rearrangement uses TRBV7-9 and TRBJ1-2; possible D gene TRBD1, 6 bases. CDR1 SEHNR and CDR2 FQNEAQ come from the germline V gene (reference sequence). The CDR3 covers 13 residues. Trimming removed 5 bases at V and 5 bases at J, with 12 bases between. The CDR3 loop reads CASSLDSRYGYTF. In DNA form, the CDR3 reads TGTGCCAGCAGCCTGGACAGTCGATATGGCTACACCTTC.

This chain links TRBV11-3 with TRBJ2-4; 8 nucleotides agree with TRBD1. Trimming removed 1 base from V and 0 bases from J; junction bases left unmatched: 5. Germline lookup yields CDR1 SGHNT and CDR2 YENEEA. The CDR3 is 17 amino acids. CDR3 DNA sequence: TGTGCCAGCAGCTTAGGACAGGGGCCTTTAGCCAAAAACATTCAGTACTTC. Amino acid sequence: CASSLGQGPLAKNIQYF.

This clone was counted a few times. The rearrangement links TRBV19 to TRBJ1-1, with D hard to call. The germline gives CDR1 LNHDA, CDR2 SQIVND (reference sequence). Trimming removed 4 bases from V and 3 bases from J, with 9 bases in between. The CDR3 sequence is 13 residues long. CDR3 nucleotides: TGTGCCAGTAGTACTCAGGTTTACACTGAAGCTTTCTTT. Translating it yields CASSTQVYTEAFF.

V usage is TRBV9 and J usage is TRBJ1-6, with D maybe TRBD1 (5 bases). Germline V gene lookup returns CDR1 SGDLS and CDR2 YYNGEE. Trimming took off 2 bases at V and 3 bases at J, with 12 bases between the two ends. This CDR3 spans 16 amino acids. The CDR3 nucleotides are TGTGCCAGCAGCGTCGACAGCGCCTACTATAATTCACCCCTCCACTTT. Its translation is CASSVDSAYYNSPLHF.

This chain connects TRBV19 to TRBJ2-6; D not resolved. Germline V CDR1 and CDR2: LNHDA, SQIVND (reference sequence). Trimming took 3 bases from V and 0 from J, leaving 6 bases between them. This CDR3 is built from 15 residues. This CDR3 is CASSIAVSGANVLTF. CDR3 in DNA: TGTGCCAGTAGTATTGCAGTCTCTGGGGCCAACGTCCTGACTTTC.

This chain connects TRBV19 to TRBJ2-2, with TRBD1 matching 8 bases. J lost 0 bases, V lost 9 bases, and 3 bases had no gene match. From germline, CDR1 is LNHDA and CDR2 SQIVND (reference sequence). The CDR3 contains 14 residues. The CDR3: CASDRGTNTGELFF. Here the CDR3 DNA reads TGTGCCAGCGACAGGGGCACGAACACCGGGGAGCTGTTTTTT.

This clone is labeled as medium-sized. The chain recombines TRBV4-2 with TRBJ2-2; 9 nucleotides line up with TRBD2. V shed 1 base, J shed 2 bases, and the junction held 11 bases outside the gene matches. CDR3 size: 19 residues. Looked up from germline, CDR1 is LGHNA and CDR2 is YNFKEQ. The CDR3 loop reads CASSQGSASGNLNTGELFF. The CDR3 DNA reads TGTGCCAGCAGCCAAGGATCGGCTAGCGGGAATCTAAACACCGGGGAGCTGTTTTTT.

The chain carries TRBV19 and TRBJ1-5, with D perhaps matching TRBD1 (5 bases). The CDR3 is made up of 14 amino acids. Per the germline V gene, CDR1 is LNHDA and CDR2 is SQIVND (reference sequence). Trimming cost V 10 bases and J 4 bases, with 17 bases left between them. The CDR3 bases are TGTGCCACTCGGGACTTTGGGGGTAATCAGCCCCAGCATTTT. Its protein is CATRDFGGNQPQHF.

The V gene is TRBV29-1, the J gene TRBJ1-4, with no clear D. V was shortened by 1 base and J by 6 bases, with 3 bases between the two germline ends. Germline CDR1 SQVTM, CDR2 ANQGSEA. The CDR3 contains 11 residues. The CDR3 loop is CSVEGDEKLFF. In DNA, the CDR3 is TGCAGCGTTGAAGGCGATGAAAAACTGTTTTTT.

The chain has TRBV30 and TRBJ2-1; 11 bases are shared with TRBD2. Germline V gene sequence: CDR1 GTSNPN, CDR2 SVGIG (reference sequence). The CDR3 covers 13 residues. The CDR3 DNA reads TGTGCACGGGCGGCTAGCGGGAGGTATGAGCAGTTCTTC. Translating gives CARAASGRYEQFF.